This TCR beta chain comes out of a study of Graves' ophthalmopathy and Graves' hyperthyroidism. Losses at the gene ends were 4 bases for V and 5 bases for J; bases not matched to a gene: 12. CDR1 is SGDLS, CDR2 YYNGEE, per germline. The CDR3 sequence is 16 residues long. The authors amplified TCR beta CDR3 regions from RNA transcripts. The first-round RT-PCR employed HTBI primers together with the Qiagen OneStep RT-PCR kit. A multiplex PCR was then performed as the second round. TCRdb re-derived calls from the multiplex PCR reads in MiXCR, one entry per CDR3 protein. In the table there are 360,000 or so distinct CDR3 sequences, approximately 20% of which are singletons. Study results and limitations: Appearing in blood as well were most expanded thyroid clonotypes above 0.001 frequency. Separation of ophthalmopathy from stable hyperthyroidism was achieved by a 13-signature model, at approximately 87% sensitivity and under 83% specificity.

This clonotype was found many times. Its cognate antigen is unknown. This clonotype was sampled from a woman between 18 and 29 years old with Graves' ophthalmopathy. The chain couples TRBV9 to TRBJ2-7; TRBD1 matches 10 bases. The sequenced material came from peripheral blood. CDR3 nucleotide sequence: TGTGCCAGCAGCTCACTTTCCGGGACAGGGGCCCACGAGCAGTACTTC. It encodes CASSSLSGTGAHEQYF.